The rows below give T cell receptor beta chains drawn from one sample of a study of T cells after yellow fever vaccination. TCRdb processed the 5' RACE reads anew with MiXCR; each CDR3 protein has one entry. Among 95,000 to 100,000 distinct CDR3 sequences, approximately 6.3% were seen once, and the ten largest hold about two fifths. The specimen comprised CD8+ T cells sorted from PBMCs, sampled 10 days after the yellow fever booster vaccination. All receptors derive from a man aged 18 to 35 who received the YFV17D yellow fever vaccine. CDR3s include the opening cysteine and the closing phenylalanine or tryptophan. The D gene is left open where the match is weak. Clone size is stated in some rows and not others, as once, few, many or a class when expanded.

size: few; length: 15; D: -; V: TRBV3-1; J: TRBJ1-2; CDR3: CASSQELSGVHGYTF; DNA: TGTGCCAGCAGCCAAGAACTATCAGGGGTTCATGGCTACACCTTC
size: few; length: 14; D: -; V: TRBV5-4; J: TRBJ2-1; CDR3: CASSFLGMRDEQFF; DNA: TGTGCCAGCAGCTTCTTGGGTATGAGGGATGAGCAGTTCTTC
size: -; length: 15; D: -; V: TRBV12-3/TRBV12-4; J: TRBJ2-2; CDR3: CASSLEGALSGELFF; DNA: TGTGCCAGCAGTTTGGAGGGGGCCTTGTCCGGGGAGCTGTTTTTT
size: few; length: 15; D: -; V: TRBV7-9; J: TRBJ2-7; CDR3: CASSSSVGRVYEQYF; DNA: TGTGCCAGCAGCTCATCCGTGGGGCGCGTATACGAGCAGTACTTC
size: few; length: 12; D: -; V: TRBV9; J: TRBJ1-2; CDR3: CASSADSYGYTF; DNA: TGTGCCAGCAGCGCTGACAGCTATGGCTACACCTTC
size: few; length: 11; D: -; V: TRBV7-9; J: TRBJ2-1; CDR3: CAHQAYNEQFF; DNA: TGTGCCCATCAGGCCTACAATGAGCAGTTCTTC
size: -; length: 15; D: -; V: TRBV7-2; J: TRBJ2-3; CDR3: CASSARLASTDTQYF; DNA: TGTGCCAGCAGCGCCCGACTGGCTAGCACAGATACGCAGTATTTT
size: -; length: 14; D: -; V: TRBV19; J: TRBJ1-1; CDR3: CASNVDSMNTEAFF; DNA: TGTGCCAGTAACGTCGACAGCATGAACACTGAAGCTTTCTTT
size: many; length: 18; D: -; V: TRBV5-1; J: TRBJ2-2; CDR3: CASSYGSRQGGNTGELFF; DNA: TGCGCCAGCAGCTACGGTAGCCGGCAGGGCGGGAACACCGGGGAGCTGTTTTTT
size: -; length: 15; D: TRBD2; V: TRBV19; J: TRBJ2-1; CDR3: CASSISSGDYNEQFF; DNA: TGTGCCAGTAGTATTTCTAGCGGGGATTACAATGAGCAGTTCTTC
size: few; length: 12; D: -; V: TRBV20-1; J: TRBJ2-2; CDR3: CSATRSTGELFF; DNA: TGCAGTGCTACCAGGAGCACCGGGGAGCTGTTTTTT
size: few; length: 16; D: TRBD1; V: TRBV5-1; J: TRBJ2-7; CDR3: CASSFEVRDRFYEQYF; DNA: TGCGCCAGCAGCTTCGAAGTCCGGGACAGATTCTACGAGCAGTACTTC
size: -; length: 14; D: -; V: TRBV27; J: TRBJ1-5; CDR3: CASSRGGVNQPQHF; DNA: TGTGCCAGCAGCCGGGGAGGGGTCAATCAGCCCCAGCATTTT
size: -; length: 13; D: -; V: TRBV27; J: TRBJ2-3; CDR3: CASSDTPTDTQYF; DNA: TGTGCCAGCTCGGACACCCCCACAGATACGCAGTATTTT
size: -; length: 21; D: -; V: TRBV5-5; J: TRBJ2-2; CDR3: CASSSRPTGVLGLADTGELFF; DNA: TGTGCCAGCAGCTCTCGACCCACAGGGGTGTTAGGACTAGCCGACACCGGGGAGCTGTTTTTT
size: few; length: 16; D: TRBD1; V: TRBV6-2/TRBV6-3; J: TRBJ2-2; CDR3: CASSYFVRTGTGELFF; DNA: TGTGCCAGCAGTTACTTTGTCCGGACAGGGACCGGGGAGCTGTTTTTT
size: -; length: 14; D: -; V: TRBV7-8; J: TRBJ2-7; CDR3: CASSLGILGYEQYF; DNA: TGTGCCAGCAGCTTAGGTATCCTTGGGTACGAGCAGTACTTC
size: -; length: 16; D: TRBD2; V: TRBV4-3; J: TRBJ2-1; CDR3: CASSPRLAQSYNEQFF; DNA: TGCGCCAGCAGCCCCAGACTAGCGCAGTCCTACAATGAGCAGTTCTTC
size: -; length: 13; D: -; V: TRBV5-6; J: TRBJ1-6; CDR3: CASSLVGLSPLHF; DNA: TGTGCCAGCAGCTTGGTGGGCCTCTCACCCCTCCACTTT
size: -; length: 16; D: TRBD2; V: TRBV27; J: TRBJ2-1; CDR3: CASSLRASGAYNEQFF; DNA: TGTGCCAGCAGTTTAAGGGCTAGCGGGGCCTACAATGAGCAGTTCTTC
size: -; length: 13; D: -; V: TRBV4-1; J: TRBJ1-5; CDR3: CASSQVLSRPQHF; DNA: TGCGCCAGCAGCCAAGTGTTGTCGAGGCCCCAGCATTTT
size: -; length: 14; D: -; V: TRBV7-2; J: TRBJ1-6; CDR3: CASSAPEINSPLHF; DNA: TGTGCCAGCAGCGCACCCGAAATCAATTCACCCCTCCACTTT
size: many; length: 13; D: -; V: TRBV7-3; J: TRBJ2-7; CDR3: CARKNQGYYEQYF; DNA: TGTGCCAGAAAAAATCAGGGATACTACGAGCAGTACTTC
size: few; length: 16; D: TRBD2; V: TRBV9; J: TRBJ2-7; CDR3: CASSVGVAGAANEQYF; DNA: TGTGCCAGCAGCGTAGGGGTAGCGGGGGCCGCTAACGAGCAGTACTTC
size: many; length: 17; D: TRBD2; V: TRBV4-3; J: TRBJ2-5; CDR3: CASSQDWSGGATETQYF; DNA: TGCGCCAGCAGCCAAGATTGGAGCGGGGGGGCCACAGAGACCCAGTACTTC
size: -; length: 13; D: -; V: TRBV7-9; J: TRBJ1-1; CDR3: CASSFLGGNEAFF; DNA: TGTGCCAGCAGCTTCCTAGGAGGGAATGAAGCTTTCTTT
size: large; length: 15; D: TRBD2; V: TRBV15; J: TRBJ2-2; CDR3: CATSRDTGGPGELFF; DNA: TGTGCCACCAGCAGAGATACGGGGGGGCCCGGGGAGCTGTTTTTT
size: -; length: 15; D: -; V: TRBV9; J: TRBJ2-2; CDR3: CASSPTAMNTGELFF; DNA: TGTGCCAGCAGCCCGACTGCTATGAACACCGGGGAGCTGTTTTTT
size: few; length: 16; D: -; V: TRBV12-5; J: TRBJ2-5; CDR3: CASAPQEILPFETQYF; DNA: TGTGCTAGTGCCCCACAAGAGATTCTCCCTTTCGAGACCCAGTACTTC
size: -; length: 13; D: TRBD1; V: TRBV20-1; J: TRBJ2-7; CDR3: CSATGRSSYEQYF; DNA: TGCAGTGCGACAGGGCGATCCTCCTACGAGCAGTACTTC
size: few; length: 12; D: -; V: TRBV29-1; J: TRBJ2-2; CDR3: CSTRGATGELFF; DNA: TGCAGCACTCGAGGGGCCACCGGGGAGCTGTTTTTT
size: few; length: 16; D: -; V: TRBV5-4; J: TRBJ2-5; CDR3: CASSFRGSGDQETQYF; DNA: TGTGCCAGCAGCTTCAGGGGAAGCGGGGACCAAGAGACCCAGTACTTC
size: few; length: 15; D: TRBD1; V: TRBV6-6; J: TRBJ2-2; CDR3: CASSYGQGFTGELFF; DNA: TGTGCCAGCAGTTATGGACAGGGGTTCACCGGGGAGCTGTTTTTT
size: -; length: 16; D: TRBD1; V: TRBV4-2; J: TRBJ1-5; CDR3: CASSQDLGTGDQPQHF; DNA: TGTGCCAGCAGCCAAGATCTCGGGACAGGGGATCAGCCCCAGCATTTT
size: -; length: 14; D: -; V: TRBV7-2; J: TRBJ2-3; CDR3: CASSPHLLGDTQYF; DNA: TGTGCCAGCAGCCCGCACCTTTTGGGTGATACGCAGTATTTT
size: few; length: 18; D: -; V: TRBV28; J: TRBJ1-5; CDR3: CASTSTETRLYSNQPQHF; DNA: TGTGCCAGCACGTCGACAGAAACTAGACTATATAGCAATCAGCCCCAGCATTTT
size: few; length: 10; D: -; V: TRBV12-3/TRBV12-4; J: TRBJ1-1; CDR3: CASSLTEAFF; DNA: TGTGCCAGCAGTTTAACTGAAGCTTTCTTT
size: few; length: 15; D: -; V: TRBV9; J: TRBJ1-1; CDR3: CASSVMEGMVTEAFF; DNA: TGTGCCAGCAGCGTAATGGAGGGGATGGTCACTGAAGCTTTCTTT
size: few; length: 16; D: TRBD1; V: TRBV6-2/TRBV6-3; J: TRBJ2-2; CDR3: CASSGTGFSYTGELFF; DNA: TGTGCCAGCAGCGGGACAGGGTTCTCGTACACCGGGGAGCTGTTTTTT
size: -; length: 14; D: -; V: TRBV30; J: TRBJ2-7; CDR3: CAWGIGQGIYEQYF; DNA: TGTGCCTGGGGGATCGGGCAGGGAATCTACGAGCAGTACTTC
size: few; length: 13; D: TRBD1; V: TRBV29-1; J: TRBJ2-2; CDR3: CSGFTGDTGELFF; DNA: TGCAGCGGGTTTACAGGGGACACCGGGGAGCTGTTTTTT
size: many; length: 15; D: TRBD1; V: TRBV7-2; J: TRBJ1-3; CDR3: CASSLDRTSGNTIYF; DNA: TGTGCCAGCAGCTTGGACAGGACCTCTGGAAACACCATATATTTT
size: -; length: 13; D: -; V: TRBV6-5; J: TRBJ2-5; CDR3: CASSQFMEETQYF; DNA: TGTGCCAGCAGCCAATTCATGGAAGAGACCCAGTACTTC
size: -; length: 16; D: -; V: TRBV10-3; J: TRBJ2-1; CDR3: CAISTMDRSSYNEQFF; DNA: TGTGCCATCAGTACGATGGACAGAAGCTCCTACAATGAGCAGTTCTTC
size: many; length: 15; D: -; V: TRBV10-3; J: TRBJ2-3; CDR3: CAISDGGALTDTQYF; DNA: TGTGCCATCTCCGACGGAGGGGCACTCACAGATACGCAGTATTTT
size: -; length: 16; D: TRBD1; V: TRBV29-1; J: TRBJ1-2; CDR3: CSVEGPAGQWTYGYTF; DNA: TGCAGCGTTGAAGGACCGGCGGGACAGTGGACCTATGGCTACACCTTC
size: -; length: 16; D: -; V: TRBV7-9; J: TRBJ2-7; CDR3: CASSLVLQDGAYEQYF; DNA: TGTGCCAGCAGCTTAGTCCTCCAGGACGGAGCCTACGAGCAGTACTTC
size: -; length: 15; D: TRBD2; V: TRBV7-6; J: TRBJ2-5; CDR3: CASSLGPGLQETQYF; DNA: TGTGCCAGCAGCTTAGGGCCGGGACTACAAGAGACCCAGTACTTC
size: many; length: 18; D: TRBD2; V: TRBV5-1; J: TRBJ2-1; CDR3: CASSRTSGGWVSYNEQFF; DNA: TGCGCCAGCAGCCGGACTAGCGGGGGGTGGGTGTCCTACAATGAGCAGTTCTTC
size: few; length: 16; D: -; V: TRBV5-1; J: TRBJ2-3; CDR3: CASSLLFWIDTDTQYF; DNA: TGCGCCAGCAGCTTGTTGTTCTGGATAGACACAGATACGCAGTATTTT
size: few; length: 16; D: TRBD1; V: TRBV5-5; J: TRBJ1-2; CDR3: CASSLYRDSQTYGYTF; DNA: TGTGCCAGCAGCTTATACCGGGACAGCCAAACCTATGGCTACACCTTC
size: -; length: 13; D: -; V: TRBV12-3/TRBV12-4; J: TRBJ2-4; CDR3: CASRPALSHIQYF; DNA: TGTGCCAGCAGGCCCGCACTTTCACACATTCAGTACTTC
size: few; length: 14; D: -; V: TRBV3-1; J: TRBJ2-5; CDR3: CASSQDVQEETQYF; DNA: TGTGCCAGCAGCCAAGATGTCCAGGAGGAGACCCAGTACTTC
size: many; length: 15; D: TRBD2; V: TRBV9; J: TRBJ2-3; CDR3: CASSDSGGVTDTQYF; DNA: TGTGCCAGCAGCGACAGCGGGGGGGTGACCGATACGCAGTATTTT
size: many; length: 12; D: -; V: TRBV7-6; J: TRBJ2-1; CDR3: CASSFRGNEQFF; DNA: TGTGCCAGCAGCTTTAGAGGCAATGAGCAGTTCTTC
size: -; length: 14; D: TRBD1; V: TRBV7-9; J: TRBJ1-5; CDR3: CASSSDRDDQPQHF; DNA: TGTGCCAGCAGCTCCGACAGGGATGATCAGCCCCAGCATTTT
size: -; length: 14; D: -; V: TRBV20-1; J: TRBJ2-2; CDR3: CSARGTANTGELFF; DNA: TGCAGTGCTAGAGGGACAGCGAACACCGGGGAGCTGTTTTTT
size: -; length: 14; D: -; V: TRBV7-9; J: TRBJ1-2; CDR3: CASSLRDGRRGYTF; DNA: TGTGCCAGCAGCTTACGAGACGGACGTCGAGGCTACACCTTC
size: -; length: 15; D: TRBD1; V: TRBV11-1; J: TRBJ2-1; CDR3: CATGVGTGTYNEQFF; DNA: TGTGCCACAGGAGTGGGGACAGGAACCTACAATGAGCAGTTCTTC
size: few; length: 13; D: -; V: TRBV12-3/TRBV12-4; J: TRBJ2-5; CDR3: CASSLVGKETQYF; DNA: TGTGCCAGCAGTTTGGTAGGGAAAGAGACCCAGTACTTC